The 29 T cell receptor beta chains below come from one sample, sequenced in a study of CD4 and CD8 cells across lung adenocarcinoma regions. One entry per CDR3 protein results from TCRdb running MiXCR on the PCR reads. This sample has roughly 25,000 distinct CDR3 sequences; 45% to 60% occur once, and the top ten carry around a fifth. Sequences were obtained from CD4+ T cells from the center of a lung tumor. The receptors come from a male donor with lung adenocarcinoma. The CD4 and CD8 labels of this study may be unreliable.

The chain carries TRBV27 and TRBJ2-3; D is unresolved. Trimming took 8 bases from V and 12 from J, leaving 21 bases between them. The CDR3 is 13 amino acids. Germline lookup yields CDR1 MNHEY and CDR2 SMNVEV (reference sequence). Here the CDR3 DNA reads TGTGCCAGCCTGGGCATTGGCACAGAGACCCAGTATTTT. Translating it yields CASLGIGTETQYF.

This clonotype came up many times. The chain employs TRBV14 and TRBJ2-3, with TRBD2 matching over 8 bases. This CDR3 comprises 17 residues. Germline lookup yields CDR1 SGHDN and CDR2 FVKESK. Germline trimming cut 0 bases from V and 0 bases from J; bases unmatched to any gene: 5. CDR3 amino acids: CASSQDAAGVSTDTQYF. The CDR3 nucleotides are TGTGCCAGCAGCCAAGACGCAGCGGGAGTCAGCACAGATACGCAGTATTTT. The variable domain in full, with the rest retrieved from reference TRBV14 and TRBJ2-3, is EAGVTQFPSHSVIEKGQTVTLRCDPISGHDNLYWYRRVMGKEIKFLLHFVKESKQDESGMPNNRFLAERTGGTYSTLKVQPAELEDSGVYFCASSQDAAGVSTDTQYFGPGTRLTVL.

This clonotype was seen ten or more times. This chain uses TRBV6-1 with TRBJ1-1; a possible D gene is TRBD1 (5 bases). Per germline, CDR1 MNHNS and CDR2 SASEGT. V gave up 3 bases and J gave up 6 bases, with 17 bases separating them. CDR3 length: 15 residues. CDR3 DNA: TGTGCCAGCAGTGATTCCCCCGGGGCCCGGCCTGAAGCTTTCTTT. Translated, it gives CASSDSPGARPEAFF.

A note on this clonotype: Germline and junction disagree at one end, which may indicate a read error. The rearrangement uses TRBV6-1 and TRBJ2-2; D uncertain. There are 15 residues in the CDR3. Per the germline V gene, CDR1 is MNHNS and CDR2 is SASEGT. The CDR3 nucleotides are TGTGCCAGCAGACTCCAGGCTGTGATTACCGGTACGCTGTATTTT. Amino acids: CASRLQAVITGTLYF.

Notes on this clonotype: Its ends do not fully match the called genes, so a read error is possible. The V call is TRBV6-1, the J call TRBJ2-3; D ambiguous. The germline gives CDR1 MNHNS, CDR2 SASEGT. This CDR3 is built from 13 residues. CDR3 sequence: CGRHAVSTDTQFF. In DNA, the CDR3 is TGTGGCCGCCATGCTGTGAGCACAGATACGCAGTTCTTT.

The chain couples TRBV20-1 to TRBJ2-5; TRBD2 agrees at 8 bases. This CDR3 is built from 14 residues. Germline-derived CDR1 and CDR2 are DFQATT and SNEGSKA (reference sequence). Unmatched junction bases numbered 9, after V lost 4 bases and J lost 5 bases. CDR3 coding DNA: TGCAGTGCTAAGTCGGGACTAGAAGGGGAGACCCAGTACTTC. It codes for CSAKSGLEGETQYF.

This chain joins TRBV6-1 and TRBJ2-2; TRBD2 is a possible D gene (5 bases). Trimming took off 6 bases at V and 16 bases at J, with 27 bases between the two ends. This CDR3 comprises 15 residues. From germline, CDR1 is MNHNS and CDR2 SASEGT. CDR3 sequence (DNA): TGTGCCAGCAGCCTCCAGTCCGGAATTCCCGGGAAGCAGTTTTTT. Protein sequence: CASSLQSGIPGKQFF.

Concerning this clonotype itself: One junction end does not reproduce the germline sequence, and a read error may be involved. The chain couples TRBV27 to TRBJ2-3, with 11 bases fitting TRBD2. Germline CDR1 and CDR2: MNHEY and SMNVEV (reference sequence). The CDR3 spans 15 residues. CDR3 DNA: TGTGCCAGCATAGCGGGAGGGGCTGGCACAGATACGCTGTATTTT. The encoded protein is CASIAGGAGTDTLYF.

With respect to this clonotype: A junction boundary mismatches the germline segment, possibly from a read error. The chain carries TRBV10-2 and TRBJ2-1; the D gene is possibly TRBD1 (6 bases). Germline CDR1 reads WSHSY; CDR2 reads SAAADI. This CDR3 is built from 12 residues. In DNA, the CDR3 is TGCGCGAGCAGTTCCAACAACAGGGAGCAGTTTTTT. Protein product: CASSSNNREQFF.

This clonotype was observed once. This sequence joins TRBV6-1 and TRBJ2-7; 9 bases fit TRBD1. The CDR3 covers 15 residues. Germline V gene lookup returns CDR1 MNHNS and CDR2 SASEGT. V shed 3 bases, J shed 0 bases, and the junction held 3 bases outside the gene matches. CDR3 region: CASSDRGQGSYEQYF. In nucleotides, the CDR3 is TGTGCCAGCAGTGACCGGGGACAGGGCTCCTACGAGCAGTACTTC.

For this clonotype: The junction does not match germline at one end; this may be a read error. The V call is TRBV27, the J call TRBJ2-3; D is tentatively TRBD1 or TRBD2 (5 bases each). The CDR3 sequence is 14 residues long. Germline loops: CDR1 MNHEY, CDR2 SMNVEV (reference sequence). This CDR3 reads CATSGLGPKNTQYF. Here the CDR3 DNA reads TGTGCCACCTCGGGGCTGGGGCCCAAAAATACTCAGTATTTT.

In regard to this clonotype: Germline is not matched at one junction end, which may reflect a read error. The chain carries TRBV15 and TRBJ2-4; 7 positions agree with TRBD2. CDR3 length: 13 residues. In germline, CDR1 is LNHNV, CDR2 YYDKDF (reference sequence). In DNA form, the CDR3 reads TGTGCCACGGGGCTAGCGGCCAGAAACATTCAGTACTTT. Protein product: CATGLAARNIQYF.

J is TRBJ2-3 and V is TRBV6-1; no definite D call. Germline V gene lookup returns CDR1 MNHNS and CDR2 SASEGT. The V gene lost 3 bases and the J gene lost 7 bases, with 14 bases spanning the gap. The CDR3 has 14 amino acids. DNA of the CDR3: TGTGCCAGCAGTGACCCTGGCCGCAAAAATACGCAGTATTTT. This sequence encodes CASSDPGRKNTQYF.

There are a few counts of this clonotype. The J gene is TRBJ2-3, the V gene TRBV6-1; D possibly corresponds to TRBD1 (5 bases). Between the trimmed V and J ends, which lost 6 bases and 9 bases, there was a span of 22 bases. The CDR3 totals 15 residues. Per the germline V gene, CDR1 is MNHNS and CDR2 is SASEGT. This CDR3 is CASRLQAVSPGTQYF. As DNA, the CDR3 is TGTGCCAGCAGACTCCAGGCTGTGAGCCCAGGGACGCAGTATTTT.

V gene TRBV5-1 combines with J gene TRBJ2-3; D is perhaps TRBD1 or TRBD2 (5 bases each). The DNA end favors TRBJ2-7, so the J call may be wrong. The germline V gene encodes CDR1 SGHRS and CDR2 YFSETQ. The CDR3 consists of 17 residues. The CDR3 DNA reads TGCGCCAGCAGCTTCGGGGCGCGGCTAGTGTGGCACAATGAGCAGTACTTC. This gives the protein CASSFGARLVWHNEQYF.

This clonotype showed up just a few times. The gene calls are TRBV5-1 and TRBJ2-3, with D perhaps matching TRBD1 (5 bases). The V end lost 0 bases, the J end lost 1 base, and 12 bases lay between the germline ends. The CDR3 length is 16 residues. The germline V gene encodes CDR1 SGHRS and CDR2 YFSETQ. The CDR3 protein is CASSLGNTGRTDTQYF. In nucleotides, the CDR3 is TGCGCCAGCAGCTTGGGGAACACAGGACGCACAGATACGCAGTATTTT.

In its sample, this clonotype was seen a few times. The rearrangement uses TRBV7-2 and TRBJ2-7; D gene ambiguous. V shed 5 bases and J shed 3 bases, with 5 bases lying between them. Germline V gene data show CDR1 as SGHTA and CDR2 as FQGNSA. This CDR3 region has 11 residues. CDR3 bases: TGTGCCAGCAGCCCGTACTACGAGCAGTACTTC. It is translated as CASSPYYEQYF.

The chain has TRBV27 and TRBJ2-4, with D unclear. The CDR3 totals 14 residues. The V gene's germline CDR1 is MNHEY and CDR2 SMNVEV (reference sequence). V was pared by 6 bases and J by 13 bases, with 22 bases between. CDR3 nucleotides: TGTGCCAGCAGGTCGGGTGCGGCCAAAAACACCCAGTACTTC. Translation gives CASRSGAAKNTQYF.

On this clonotype itself: Relative to the germline gene, one junction end is altered; a read error may explain this. V is TRBV6-5 and J is TRBJ2-3; TRBD2 aligns across 8 bases. CDR3 length: 14 residues. The germline CDR1 and CDR2 sequences are MNHEY and SVGAGI. DNA for the CDR3: TGTGCCAGCAGTTCGCGGGGGGCCCAAGAGACCCAGTATTTC. It specifies CASSSRGAQETQYF.

This CDR3 reads CASSLGGRFTDTQYF. In DNA form, the CDR3 reads TGTGCCAGCAGCTTAGGCGGCAGGTTCACAGATACGCAGTATTTT. The chain links TRBV7-6 to TRBJ2-3, with no clear D. Trimming shortened V by 1 base and J by 2 bases, and 10 bases separated the two germline ends. Germline assignment: CDR1 SGHVS and CDR2 FNYEAQ. The CDR3 has 15 amino acids. Drawing the rest from reference TRBV7-6 and TRBJ2-3, the complete variable domain is GAGVSQSPRYKVTKRGQDVALRCDPISGHVSLYWYRQALGQGPEFLTYFNYEAQQDKSGLPNDRFSAERPEGSISTLTIQRTEQRDSAMYRCASSLGGRFTDTQYFGPGTRLTVL.

The V and J genes are TRBV6-1 and TRBJ2-6; D ambiguous. The CDR3 is 15 amino acids. The germline V gene has CDR1 MNHNS and CDR2 SASEGT. V was pared by 2 bases and J by 0 bases, with 5 bases between. In DNA form, the CDR3 reads TGTGCCAGCAGTGAACTAAGCTCTGGGGCCAACGTCCTGACTTTC. Residues: CASSELSSGANVLTF.

The V gene is TRBV4-1, the J gene TRBJ2-5; maybe TRBD1 (5 bases). V shed 2 bases and J shed 5 bases, with 9 bases lying between them. The CDR3 totals 13 residues. CDR1 and CDR2 (germline): MGHRA, YSYEKL. In DNA, the CDR3 is TGCGCCAGCAGCCAAACAGGTTTTGAGACCCAGTACTTC. It is translated as CASSQTGFETQYF.

The J gene is TRBJ2-1, the V gene TRBV5-1; the D gene is possibly TRBD2 (5 bases). Matching the DNA end better, TRBJ2-7 makes the J call doubtful. This CDR3 region has 15 residues. Germline V lookup: CDR1 SGHRS, CDR2 YFSETQ. DNA of the CDR3: TGCGCCAGCAGCTTGGCCCCGGGAATCGCCTACGAGCAGTACTTC. This translates into CASSLAPGIAYEQYF.

This clonotype was found many times. V gene TRBV6-1 combines with J gene TRBJ1-1; D is perhaps TRBD1 (6 bases). Trimming shortened V by 6 bases and J by 1 base, and 12 bases separated the two germline ends. In germline, CDR1 is MNHNS, CDR2 SASEGT. The CDR3 extends over 14 amino acids. The chain's CDR3 is CASSLRTENTEAFF. The CDR3 DNA follows: TGTGCCAGCAGCCTGAGGACAGAGAACACTGAAGCTTTCTTT.

This clonotype was picked up many times. The rearrangement links TRBV4-1 to TRBJ2-2, with D uncertain. Between the trimmed V and J ends, which lost 0 bases and 2 bases, there was a span of 7 bases. The CDR3 extends over 15 amino acids. CDR1 MGHRA and CDR2 YSYEKL come from the germline V gene. The CDR3 DNA reads as TGCGCCAGCAGCCAAGAAGGCTTAAACACCGGGGAGCTGTTTTTT. Protein: CASSQEGLNTGELFF.

The sample holds a few counts of this clonotype. V and J are TRBV11-2 and TRBJ2-3; D perhaps matches TRBD2 (5 bases). The CDR3 totals 13 residues. V was clipped by 4 bases and J by 7 bases, with 12 bases between them. In germline, CDR1 is SGHAT, CDR2 FQNNGV. The CDR3 reads CASSYQTGNTQYF. The CDR3 coding sequence is TGTGCCAGCAGCTATCAGACGGGAAATACGCAGTATTTT.

The V call is TRBV10-2, the J call TRBJ2-3; TRBD2 aligns across 7 bases. The J call is in doubt because the DNA end fits TRBJ2-7 better. Germline V gene sequence: CDR1 WSHSY, CDR2 SAAADI. CDR3 length: 19 amino acids. The CDR3 region has the DNA TGCGCCAGCAGGACCGGGACGGCCGGGACTGGCGGGGGACCAGATACGCAGTACTTC. Translated: CASRTGTAGTGGGPDTQYF.

Regarding this clonotype: Without the conserved terminal phenylalanine or tryptophan, this CDR3 likely stems from a read error. The DNA is omitted, as the CDR3 cannot be located on it reliably, and the CDR3 follows TCRdb's listing. The J gene is TRBJ2-1, the V gene TRBV4-1; the table calls TRBD2, which could not be checked here. CDR1 is MGHRA and CDR2 is YSYEKL in the germline V gene. The CDR3 is 16 residues long, ends included. The CDR3: CPAATPSGREVGGSAP.

This clonotype was seen repeatedly, ten times or more. The chain recombines TRBV6-1 with TRBJ2-7; 10 bases agree with TRBD2. Germline V gives CDR1 MNHNS, CDR2 SASEGT. The CDR3 loop spans 17 amino acids. J gave up 2 bases and V 6 bases, and 13 bases lay outside the gene matches. CDR3: CASRRTSGNWETYEQYF. The CDR3 coding sequence is TGTGCCAGCAGGAGGACTAGCGGCAACTGGGAGACCTACGAGCAGTACTTC.